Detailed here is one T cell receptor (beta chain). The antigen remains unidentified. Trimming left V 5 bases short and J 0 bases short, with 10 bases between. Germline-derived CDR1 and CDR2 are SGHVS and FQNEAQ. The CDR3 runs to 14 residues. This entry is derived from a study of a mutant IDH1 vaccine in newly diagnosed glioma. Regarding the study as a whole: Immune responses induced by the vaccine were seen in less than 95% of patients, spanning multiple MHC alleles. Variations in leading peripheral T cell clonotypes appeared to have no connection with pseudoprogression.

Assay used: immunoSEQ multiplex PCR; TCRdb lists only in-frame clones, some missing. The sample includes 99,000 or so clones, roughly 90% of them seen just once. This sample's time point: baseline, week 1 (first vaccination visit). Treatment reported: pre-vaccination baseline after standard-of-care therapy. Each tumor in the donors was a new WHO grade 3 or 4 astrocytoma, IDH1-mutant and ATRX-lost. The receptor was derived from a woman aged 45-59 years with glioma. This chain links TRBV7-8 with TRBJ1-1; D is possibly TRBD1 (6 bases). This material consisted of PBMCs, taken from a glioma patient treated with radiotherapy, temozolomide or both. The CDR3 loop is CASSVGQMNTEAFF. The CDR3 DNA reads TGTGCCAGCAGCGTCGGACAGATGAACACTGAAGCTTTCTTT.